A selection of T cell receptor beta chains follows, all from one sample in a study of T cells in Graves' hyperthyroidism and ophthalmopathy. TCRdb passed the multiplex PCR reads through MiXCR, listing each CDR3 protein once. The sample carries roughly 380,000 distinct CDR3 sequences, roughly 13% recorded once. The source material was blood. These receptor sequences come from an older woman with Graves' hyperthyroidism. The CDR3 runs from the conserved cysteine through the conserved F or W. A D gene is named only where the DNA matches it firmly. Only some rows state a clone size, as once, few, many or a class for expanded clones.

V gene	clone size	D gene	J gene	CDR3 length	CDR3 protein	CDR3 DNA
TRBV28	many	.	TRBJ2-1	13	CASSLTPTREQFF	TGTGCCAGCAGTTTAACCCCTACCCGTGAGCAGTTCTTC
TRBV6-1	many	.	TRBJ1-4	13	CASTRRTNEKLFF	TGTGCCAGCACCAGGCGGACTAATGAAAAACTGTTTTTT
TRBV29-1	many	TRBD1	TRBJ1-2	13	CSDSDRPPRGYTF	TGCAGCGACTCGGACAGGCCACCGCGTGGCTACACCTTC
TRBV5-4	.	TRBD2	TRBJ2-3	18	CASSLGWDYQGSTDTQYF	TGTGCCAGCAGCCTAGGTTGGGACTACCAAGGGAGCACAGATACGCAGTATTTT
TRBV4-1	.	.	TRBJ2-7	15	CASSQDRGVSYEQYF	TGCGCCAGCAGCCAAGACAGGGGGGTCTCCTACGAGCAGTACTTC
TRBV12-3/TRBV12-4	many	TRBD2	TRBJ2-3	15	CASSSLAGPTDTQYF	TGTGCCAGCAGTTCACTAGCGGGACCCACAGATACGCAGTATTTT
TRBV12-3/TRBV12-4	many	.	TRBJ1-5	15	CASSYGWDSNQPQHF	TGTGCCAGCAGTTATGGATGGGATAGCAATCAGCCCCAGCATTTT
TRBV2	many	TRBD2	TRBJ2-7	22	CASIQRDYRNAQRLAGAYEQYF	TGTGCCAGCATCCAAAGGGATTACCGAAACGCACAGAGACTAGCGGGAGCTTACGAGCAGTACTTC
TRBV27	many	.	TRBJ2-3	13	CASSYPNTDTQYF	TGTGCCAGCAGTTATCCCAACACAGATACGCAGTATTTT
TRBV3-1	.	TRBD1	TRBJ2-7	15	CASSQVAGGRYEQYF	TGTGCCAGCAGCCAAGTGGCAGGGGGCCGGTACGAGCAGTACTTC
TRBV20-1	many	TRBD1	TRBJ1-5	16	CSARLNQGDSNQPQHF	TGCAGTGCTAGACTAAACCAGGGGGATAGCAATCAGCCCCAGCATTTT
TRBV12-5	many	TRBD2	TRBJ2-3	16	CASGFGLATSTDTQYF	TGTGCTAGTGGTTTCGGACTAGCGACTAGCACAGATACGCAGTATTTT
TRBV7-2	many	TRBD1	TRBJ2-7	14	CASSFYRGAYEQYF	TGTGCCAGCAGCTTCTACAGGGGAGCCTACGAGCAGTACTTC
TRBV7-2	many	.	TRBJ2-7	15	CASSLGKGIRREQYF	TGTGCCAGCAGCTTAGGAAAAGGGATTCGTCGCGAGCAGTACTTC
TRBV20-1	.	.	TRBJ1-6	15	CSATVPGQPYSPLHF	TGCAGTGCTACGGTACCCGGACAGCCTTATTCACCCCTCCACTTT
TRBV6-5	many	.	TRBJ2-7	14	CASSYSRATYEQYF	TGTGCCAGCAGTTACTCAAGGGCGACCTACGAGCAGTACTTC
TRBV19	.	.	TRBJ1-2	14	CASGLSPNPYGYTF	TGTGCCAGTGGACTTTCCCCCAACCCTTATGGCTACACCTTC
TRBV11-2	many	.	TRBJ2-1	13	CASSLIRKYEQFF	TGTGCCAGCAGCTTAATCAGGAAGTATGAGCAGTTCTTC
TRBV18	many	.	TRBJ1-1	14	CASSPGGLNTEAFF	TGTGCCAGCTCACCTGGCGGGTTGAACACTGAAGCTTTCTTT
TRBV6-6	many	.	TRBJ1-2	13	CASSYRANYGYTF	TGTGCCAGCAGTTACCGGGCAAACTATGGCTACACCTTC
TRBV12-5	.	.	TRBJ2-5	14	CASGLVEGPETQYF	TGTGCTAGTGGTTTAGTGGAGGGTCCCGAGACCCAGTACTTC
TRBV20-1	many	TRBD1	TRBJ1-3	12	CSAGQDGNTIYF	TGCAGTGCTGGACAGGATGGAAACACCATATATTTT